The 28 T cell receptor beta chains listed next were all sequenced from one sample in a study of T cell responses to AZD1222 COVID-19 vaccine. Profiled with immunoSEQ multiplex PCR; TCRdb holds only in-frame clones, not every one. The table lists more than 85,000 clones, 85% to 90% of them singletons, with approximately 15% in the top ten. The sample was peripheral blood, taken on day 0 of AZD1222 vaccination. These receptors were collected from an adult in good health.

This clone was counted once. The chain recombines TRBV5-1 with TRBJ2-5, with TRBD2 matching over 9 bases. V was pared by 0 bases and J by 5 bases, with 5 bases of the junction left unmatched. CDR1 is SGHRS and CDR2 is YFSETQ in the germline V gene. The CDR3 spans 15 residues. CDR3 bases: TGCGCCAGCAGCTTGGTAGCGGGGGCGAAGGAGACCCAGTACTTC. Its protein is CASSLVAGAKETQYF.

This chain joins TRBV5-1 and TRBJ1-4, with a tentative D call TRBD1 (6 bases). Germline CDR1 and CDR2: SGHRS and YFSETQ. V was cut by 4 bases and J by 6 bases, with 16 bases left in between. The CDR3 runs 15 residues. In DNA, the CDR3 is TGCGCCAGCAGCGTCGATGGGGGGCCGGATGAAAAACTGTTTTTT. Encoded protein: CASSVDGGPDEKLFF.

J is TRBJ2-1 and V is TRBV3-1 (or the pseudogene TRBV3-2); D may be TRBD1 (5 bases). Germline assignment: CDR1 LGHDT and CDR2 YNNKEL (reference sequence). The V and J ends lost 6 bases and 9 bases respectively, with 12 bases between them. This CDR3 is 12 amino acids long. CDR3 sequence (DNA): TGTGCCAGCAGGCAGGGTGAGAGTGAGCAGTTCTTC. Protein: CASRQGESEQFF.

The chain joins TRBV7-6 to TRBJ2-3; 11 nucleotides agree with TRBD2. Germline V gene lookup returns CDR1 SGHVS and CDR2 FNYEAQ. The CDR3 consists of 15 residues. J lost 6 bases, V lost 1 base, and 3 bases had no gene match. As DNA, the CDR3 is TGTGCCAGCAGCTTAGAGGGACTAGCGGCGGATACGCAGTATTTT. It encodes CASSLEGLAADTQYF.

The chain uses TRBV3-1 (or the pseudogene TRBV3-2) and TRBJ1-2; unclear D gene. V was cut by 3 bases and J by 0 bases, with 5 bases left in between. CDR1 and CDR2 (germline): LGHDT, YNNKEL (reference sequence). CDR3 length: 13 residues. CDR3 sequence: CASSHLSNYGYTF. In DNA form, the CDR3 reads TGTGCCAGCAGCCACCTTTCTAACTATGGCTACACCTTC.

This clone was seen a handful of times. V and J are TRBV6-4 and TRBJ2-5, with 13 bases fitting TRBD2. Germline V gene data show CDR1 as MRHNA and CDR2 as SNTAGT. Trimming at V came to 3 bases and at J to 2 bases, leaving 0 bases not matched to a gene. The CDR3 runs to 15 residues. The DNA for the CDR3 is TGTGCCAGCAGTGAGACTAGCGGGGGGCAAGAGACCCAGTACTTC. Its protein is CASSETSGGQETQYF.

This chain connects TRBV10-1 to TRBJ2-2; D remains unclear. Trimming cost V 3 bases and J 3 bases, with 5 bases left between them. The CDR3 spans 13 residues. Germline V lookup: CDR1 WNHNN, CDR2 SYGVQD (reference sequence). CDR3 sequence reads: CASSEAHTGELFF. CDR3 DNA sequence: TGCGCCAGCAGTGAAGCCCACACCGGGGAGCTGTTTTTT.

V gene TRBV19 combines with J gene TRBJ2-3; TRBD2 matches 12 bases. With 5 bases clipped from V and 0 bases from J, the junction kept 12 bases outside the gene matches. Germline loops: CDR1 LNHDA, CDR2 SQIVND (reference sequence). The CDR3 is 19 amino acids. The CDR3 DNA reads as TGTGCCAGTAGTTCGAATATTGCTAGCGGGAGGGGGAGCACAGATACGCAGTATTTT. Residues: CASSSNIASGRGSTDTQYF.

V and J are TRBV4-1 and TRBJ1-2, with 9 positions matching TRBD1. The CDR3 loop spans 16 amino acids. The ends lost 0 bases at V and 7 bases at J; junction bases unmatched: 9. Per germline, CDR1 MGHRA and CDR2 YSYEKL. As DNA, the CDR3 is TGCGCCAGCAGCCAAGATACGGGACAGGGAACGTTTGGCTACACCTTC. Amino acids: CASSQDTGQGTFGYTF.

The DNA of the CDR3 is TGTGCCAGCAGCTTGGGTGGGGCGATCCTCTATGGCTACACCTTC. This translates into CASSLGGAILYGYTF. The chain combines TRBV5-4 with TRBJ1-2; tentatively, D is TRBD1 (5 bases). The germline gives CDR1 SGHNT, CDR2 YYREEE (reference sequence). The CDR3 loop spans 15 amino acids. Trimming pared 0 bases from V and 4 bases from J, leaving 13 bases between.

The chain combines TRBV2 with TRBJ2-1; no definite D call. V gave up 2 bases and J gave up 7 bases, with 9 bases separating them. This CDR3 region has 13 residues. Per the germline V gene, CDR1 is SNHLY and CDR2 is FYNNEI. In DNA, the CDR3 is TGTGCCAGCAGTGAACTCGAGGAGAATGAGCAGTTCTTC. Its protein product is CASSELEENEQFF.

The CDR3 region has the DNA TGTGCCAGCAGCTCACGGGTTGGACAGGGGTACGGTGAGCAGTACTTC. Translated: CASSSRVGQGYGEQYF. The chain has TRBV7-9 and TRBJ2-7; 9 positions agree with TRBD1. J gave up 7 bases and V 4 bases, and 14 bases lay outside the gene matches. This CDR3 is 16 amino acids long. Per the germline V gene, CDR1 is SEHNR and CDR2 is FQNEAQ (reference sequence).

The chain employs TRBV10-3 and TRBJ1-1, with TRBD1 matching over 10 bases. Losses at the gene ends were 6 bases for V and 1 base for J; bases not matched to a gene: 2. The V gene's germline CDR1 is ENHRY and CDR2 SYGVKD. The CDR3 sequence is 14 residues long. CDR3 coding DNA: TGTGCCATCAGGGGGACAGGGGAGAACACTGAAGCTTTCTTT. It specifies CAIRGTGENTEAFF.

The CDR3 region has the DNA TGTGCCAGCAGCCCCGGGGGAGCGGAAATCTACAATGAGCAGTTCTTC. This codes for CASSPGGAEIYNEQFF. The J gene is TRBJ2-1, the V gene TRBV5-8; perhaps TRBD2 as D (6 bases). Germline values: CDR1 SGHTS, CDR2 YDEGEE. The CDR3 sequence is 16 residues long. V was trimmed by 4 bases and J by 3 bases, leaving 17 bases between them.

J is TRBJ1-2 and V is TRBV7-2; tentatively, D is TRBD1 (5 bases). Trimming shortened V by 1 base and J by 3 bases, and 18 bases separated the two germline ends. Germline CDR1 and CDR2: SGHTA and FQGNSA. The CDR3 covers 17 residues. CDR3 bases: TGTGCCAGCAGCTTAGTTTTCTCGGGGGTTAGTGACTATGGCTACACCTTC. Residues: CASSLVFSGVSDYGYTF.

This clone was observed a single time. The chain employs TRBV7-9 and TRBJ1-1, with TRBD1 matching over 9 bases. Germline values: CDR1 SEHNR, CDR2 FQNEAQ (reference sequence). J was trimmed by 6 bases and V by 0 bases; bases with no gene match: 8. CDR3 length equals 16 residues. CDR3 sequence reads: CASSLALETGGAEAFF. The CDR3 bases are TGTGCCAGCAGCTTAGCGCTAGAGACAGGGGGAGCTGAAGCTTTCTTT. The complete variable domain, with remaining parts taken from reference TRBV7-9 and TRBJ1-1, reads DTGVSQNPRHKITKRGQNVTFRCDPISEHNRLYWYRQTLGQGPEFLTYFQNEAQLEKSRLLSDRFSAERPKGSFSTLEIQRTEQGDSAMYLCASSLALETGGAEAFFGQGTRLTVV.

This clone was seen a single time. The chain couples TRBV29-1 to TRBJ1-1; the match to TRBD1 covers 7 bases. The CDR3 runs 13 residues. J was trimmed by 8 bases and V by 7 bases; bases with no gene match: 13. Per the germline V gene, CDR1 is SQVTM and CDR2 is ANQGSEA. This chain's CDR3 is CSGVGQTEGEAFF. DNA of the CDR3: TGCAGCGGGGTGGGACAGACCGAGGGAGAAGCTTTCTTT.

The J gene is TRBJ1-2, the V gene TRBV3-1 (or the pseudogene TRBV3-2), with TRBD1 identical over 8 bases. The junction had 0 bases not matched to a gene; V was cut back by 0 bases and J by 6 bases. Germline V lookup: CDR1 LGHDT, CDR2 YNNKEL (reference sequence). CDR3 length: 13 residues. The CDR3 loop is CASSQDRGHGYTF. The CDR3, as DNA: TGTGCCAGCAGCCAAGACAGGGGGCATGGCTACACCTTC.

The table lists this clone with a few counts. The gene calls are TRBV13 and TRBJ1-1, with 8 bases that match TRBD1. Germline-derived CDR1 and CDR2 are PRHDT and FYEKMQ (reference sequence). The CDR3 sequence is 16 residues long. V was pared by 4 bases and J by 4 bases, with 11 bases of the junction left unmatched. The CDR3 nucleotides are TGTGCCAGCAGCTCATACATGACAGGGGAAGCCACTGAAGCTTTCTTT. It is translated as CASSSYMTGEATEAFF.

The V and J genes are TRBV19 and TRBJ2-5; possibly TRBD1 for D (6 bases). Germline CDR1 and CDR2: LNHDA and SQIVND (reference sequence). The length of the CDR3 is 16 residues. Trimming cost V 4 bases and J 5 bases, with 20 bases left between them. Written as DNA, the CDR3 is TGTGCCAGTAGTACCGACTACGGACAGCTCAGCGAGACCCAGTACTTC. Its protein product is CASSTDYGQLSETQYF.

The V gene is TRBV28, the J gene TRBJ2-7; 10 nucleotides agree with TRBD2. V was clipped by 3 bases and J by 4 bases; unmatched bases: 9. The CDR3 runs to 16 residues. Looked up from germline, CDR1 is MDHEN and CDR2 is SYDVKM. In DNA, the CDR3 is TGTGCCAGCAGTTTCCCTAGCGGGAGTCCCGGTTACGAGCAGTACTTC. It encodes CASSFPSGSPGYEQYF.

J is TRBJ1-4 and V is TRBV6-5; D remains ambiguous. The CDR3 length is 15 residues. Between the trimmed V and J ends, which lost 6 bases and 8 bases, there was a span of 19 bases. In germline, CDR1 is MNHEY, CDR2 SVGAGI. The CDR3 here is CASSREDPGSEKLFF. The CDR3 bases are TGTGCCAGCAGCCGAGAGGATCCGGGTTCCGAAAAACTGTTTTTT.

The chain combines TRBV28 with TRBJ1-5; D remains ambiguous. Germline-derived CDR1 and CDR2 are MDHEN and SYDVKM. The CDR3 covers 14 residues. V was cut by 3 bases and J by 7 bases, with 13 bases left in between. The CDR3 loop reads CASSLIAGVQPQHF. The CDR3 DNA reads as TGTGCCAGCAGTTTGATTGCGGGAGTCCAGCCCCAGCATTTT.

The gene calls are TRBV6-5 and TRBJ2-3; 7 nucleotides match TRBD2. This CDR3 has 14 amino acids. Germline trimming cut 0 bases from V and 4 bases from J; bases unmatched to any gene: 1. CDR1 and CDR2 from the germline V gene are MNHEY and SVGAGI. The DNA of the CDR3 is TGTGCCAGCAGTTACTCGGCGGGGGCAGATACGCAGTATTTT. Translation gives CASSYSAGADTQYF.

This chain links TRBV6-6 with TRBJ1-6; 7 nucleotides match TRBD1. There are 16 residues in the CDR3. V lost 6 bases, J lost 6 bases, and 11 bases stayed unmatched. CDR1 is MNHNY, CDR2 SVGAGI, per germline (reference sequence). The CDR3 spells CASSLGWTGGNSPLHF. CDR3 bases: TGTGCCAGCAGCCTGGGGTGGACAGGCGGTAATTCACCCCTCCACTTT.

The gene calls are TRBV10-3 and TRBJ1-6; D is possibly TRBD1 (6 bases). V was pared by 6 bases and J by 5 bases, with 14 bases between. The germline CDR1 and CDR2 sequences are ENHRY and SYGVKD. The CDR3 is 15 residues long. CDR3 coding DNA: TGTGCCATCAGGGGGGCCGCGGGTGATAATTCACCCCTCCACTTT. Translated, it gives CAIRGAAGDNSPLHF.

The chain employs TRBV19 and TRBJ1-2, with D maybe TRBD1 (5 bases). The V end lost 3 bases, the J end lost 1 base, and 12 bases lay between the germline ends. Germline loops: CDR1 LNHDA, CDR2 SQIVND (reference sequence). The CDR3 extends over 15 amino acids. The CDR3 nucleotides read TGTGCCAGTAGTATGACGTGGGGGAGTAACTATGGCTACACCTTC. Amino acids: CASSMTWGSNYGYTF.

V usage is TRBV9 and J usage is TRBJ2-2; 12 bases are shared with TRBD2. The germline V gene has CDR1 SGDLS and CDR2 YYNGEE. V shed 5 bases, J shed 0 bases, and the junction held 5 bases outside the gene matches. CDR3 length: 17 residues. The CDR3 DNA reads TGTGCCAGCAGAGACGGACTAGCGGGGCCGAACACCGGGGAGCTGTTTTTT. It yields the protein CASRDGLAGPNTGELFF.